Each of the 10 T cell receptor beta chains below was sequenced from the same sample in a study of blood T cell repertoires in COVID-19. Produced via immunoSEQ multiplex PCR; TCRdb's table is partial and in-frame only. The sample has over 100,000 clones, 75% to 90% seen once. The material sequenced was peripheral blood. The receptors were gathered from a woman in her forties or fifties with acute or convalescent COVID-19.

The chain joins TRBV9 to TRBJ1-3, with D maybe TRBD1 (5 bases). V was cut by 2 bases and J by 5 bases, with 8 bases left in between. Germline V CDR1 and CDR2: SGDLS, YYNGEE. The CDR3 length is 13 residues. CDR3 bases: TGTGCCAGCAGCGTCCCAGGGCGAAACACCATATATTTT. It translates to CASSVPGRNTIYF. Combining the CDR3 with reference TRBV9 and TRBJ1-3 gives the whole variable domain DSGVTQTPKHLITATGQRVTLRCSPRSGDLSVYWYQQSLDQGLQFLIQYYNGEERAKGNILERFSAQQFPDLHSELNLSSLELGDSALYFCASSVPGRNTIYFGEGSWLTVV.

The chain recombines TRBV6-1 with TRBJ1-6; 11 bases are a match to TRBD1. CDR3 length equals 20 residues. With V trimmed by 3 bases and J by 0 bases, 10 bases remained unmatched. Germline V lookup: CDR1 MNHNS, CDR2 SASEGT. The CDR3 loop reads CASSDGDRGRISSYNSPLHF. Here the CDR3 DNA reads TGTGCCAGCAGTGACGGGGACAGGGGGAGAATCAGCTCCTATAATTCACCCCTCCACTTT.

The chain carries TRBV12-5 and TRBJ1-5, with unresolved D. This CDR3 has 12 residues. Trimming took 8 bases from V and 6 from J, leaving 11 bases between them. Germline CDR1 is LGHNT and CDR2 is FRNRAP. The CDR3 nucleotides are TGTGCTAGTCGGGGAAGTGCTCAGCCCCAGCATTTT. Its protein product is CASRGSAQPQHF. The full variable domain, with the rest looked up from reference TRBV12-5 and TRBJ1-5, is DARVTQTPRHKVTEMGQEVTMRCQPILGHNTVFWYRQTMMQGLELLAYFRNRAPLDDSGMPKDRFSAEMPDATLATLKIQPSEPRDSAVYFCASRGSAQPQHFGDGTRLSIL.

The chain joins TRBV9 to TRBJ1-2; tentative D call: TRBD1 (5 bases). V was shortened by 4 bases and J by 5 bases, with 15 bases between the two germline ends. The CDR3 sequence is 14 residues long. Germline CDR1 and CDR2: SGDLS and YYNGEE. CDR3 bases: TGTGCCAGCAGCCCCCCGGGGGTCCCTTATGGCTACACCTTC. It translates to CASSPPGVPYGYTF.

This clone appeared a single time. This rearrangement joins TRBV14 to TRBJ1-2, with TRBD1 matching over 9 bases. The CDR3 has 15 residues. CDR1 is SGHDN, CDR2 FVKESK, per germline. V shed 1 base and J 5 bases; nucleotides not matched to a gene: 5. As DNA, the CDR3 is TGTGCCAGCAGCCAAGTGATCGGGACAGGGTATGGCTACACCTTC. This codes for CASSQVIGTGYGYTF.

V usage is TRBV19 and J usage is TRBJ1-1; TRBD1 might be the D (6 bases). The germline gives CDR1 LNHDA, CDR2 SQIVND (reference sequence). This CDR3 has 15 residues. Trimming took off 3 bases at V and 5 bases at J, with 16 bases between the two ends. The CDR3 region is CASSIRPTGDTEAFF. In DNA form, the CDR3 reads TGTGCCAGTAGTATCCGACCGACAGGAGATACTGAAGCTTTCTTT.

The CDR3 DNA sequence: TGTGCCAGCAGCCAACAGGGTAGGAACACTGAAGCTTTCTTT. It is translated as CASSQQGRNTEAFF. The V gene is TRBV11-2, the J gene TRBJ1-1; weak D call: TRBD1 (6 bases). CDR1 and CDR2 (germline): SGHAT, FQNNGV. Trimming cost V 5 bases and J 1 base, with 11 bases left between them. The CDR3 is made up of 14 amino acids.

This clone has just one count. The chain links TRBV14 to TRBJ1-3; TRBD1 aligns across 8 bases. Unmatched junction bases numbered 3, after V lost 5 bases and J lost 0 bases. The germline CDR1 and CDR2 sequences are SGHDN and FVKESK. This CDR3 is built from 15 residues. In DNA form, the CDR3 reads TGTGCCAGCAGCTCACAGGGGGGCTCTGGAAACACCATATATTTT. It specifies CASSSQGGSGNTIYF. The full variable domain, in which reference TRBV14 and TRBJ1-3 provide the parts outside the CDR3, is EAGVTQFPSHSVIEKGQTVTLRCDPISGHDNLYWYRRVMGKEIKFLLHFVKESKQDESGMPNNRFLAERTGGTYSTLKVQPAELEDSGVYFCASSSQGGSGNTIYFGEGSWLTVV.

The chain is built from TRBV9 and TRBJ2-3; no reliable D call. The CDR3 consists of 15 residues. CDR1 is SGDLS, CDR2 YYNGEE, per germline. The V and J ends lost 0 bases and 3 bases respectively, with 11 bases between them. DNA of the CDR3: TGTGCCAGCAGCGTAGCTCAGCGAGCAACAGATACGCAGTATTTT. Translation: CASSVAQRATDTQYF.

The chain is built from TRBV29-1 and TRBJ1-1; 9 bases are shared with TRBD1. Trimming took 6 bases from V and 6 from J; bases not matched to a gene: 8. This CDR3 region has 13 residues. Looked up from germline, CDR1 is SQVTM and CDR2 is ANQGSEA. The CDR3 DNA sequence: TGCAGCGTGCGGACAGGGGTAGCGGCTGAAGCTTTCTTT. Protein sequence: CSVRTGVAAEAFF.